This T cell receptor beta chain was recorded in a study of blood T cell repertoires in COVID-19. Looking at the study overall: COVID-19 samples from acute and convalescent phases originated in the United States, Italy and Spain.

CDR1 MNHEY and CDR2 SMNVEV come from the germline V gene (reference sequence). The CDR3 is made up of 14 amino acids. Trimming stripped 1 base from V and 5 bases from J, with 11 bases between. Some clones are missing from TCRdb's copy, which holds only in-frame ones; the method was immunoSEQ multiplex PCR. The data show hundreds of thousands of clones, over 70% seen once. This receptor was taken from a woman between 45 and 60 years old with acute or convalescent COVID-19. The chain has TRBV27 and TRBJ1-2; TRBD1 might be the D (5 bases). The sequenced sample was peripheral blood. The CDR3 spells CASSLWGGGYGYTF. The DNA of the CDR3 is TGTGCCAGCAGTTTATGGGGTGGGGGGTATGGCTACACCTTC.